Each of the 20 T cell receptor beta chains below was sequenced from the same sample in a study of cytomegalovirus exposure and HLA in healthy donors (TCRdb year 2017). To prepare the library, the immunoSEQ multiplex PCR assay was applied. For the multiplex PCR, a mixture combining 60 forward primers for TCR Vbeta segments and 13 reverse primers for TCR Jbeta segments was used. The clones in this table, taken by TCRdb from immuneACCESS, are in-frame only. Not every clone is retained; where verified, under half of the shortfall comes from an unresolved V gene, and the cause of the rest is unknown. Recorded for this sample are about 130,000 clones; approximately 83% of them occurred a single time. The ten top clones hold 2.5% to 3.5% of the sample. Material for sequencing was PBMCs. The receptors here all came from a man aged 35 to 55 in good health and CMV-seronegative.

The chain recombines TRBV7-2 with TRBJ2-1; D is unresolved. This CDR3 is built from 15 residues. Trimming cost V 1 base and J 5 bases, with 12 bases left between them. Germline CDR1 is SGHTA and CDR2 is FQGNSA. The CDR3 nucleotides are TGTGCCAGCAGCTTAGTGTCCCAGGCCAACAATGAGCAGTTCTTC. It is translated as CASSLVSQANNEQFF.

With regard to this clone: The sample has other DNA sequences that encode this CDR3 too. This chain connects TRBV6-1 to TRBJ2-7; weak D call: TRBD2 (5 bases). This CDR3 contains 13 residues. Germline V lookup: CDR1 MNHNS, CDR2 SASEGT. Trimming removed 4 bases from V and 4 bases from J, with 11 bases in between. The CDR3 region is CASSVEGTYEQYF. The CDR3 coding sequence is TGTGCCAGCAGTGTCGAGGGTACTTACGAGCAGTACTTC.

This chain links TRBV4-1 with TRBJ2-7, with D perhaps TRBD1 (6 bases). The CDR3 contains 15 residues. CDR1 and CDR2 from the germline V gene are MGHRA and YSYEKL. Trimming took off 4 bases at V and 3 bases at J, with 16 bases between the two ends. CDR3 sequence reads: CASSLRTAAFYEQYF. CDR3 in DNA: TGCGCCAGCAGCCTGCGGACAGCAGCTTTCTACGAGCAGTACTTC.

The chain carries TRBV4-1 and TRBJ2-7; D unclear. Germline lookup yields CDR1 MGHRA and CDR2 YSYEKL. The CDR3 covers 14 residues. Trimming pared 7 bases from V and 0 bases from J, leaving 13 bases between. Here the CDR3 DNA reads TGCGCCAGCACCCTCTGGCCACGCTCCTACGAGCAGTACTTC. As protein: CASTLWPRSYEQYF.

V and J are TRBV4-2 and TRBJ2-7, with a weak D call TRBD1 (7 bases). The V and J ends lost 3 bases and 1 base respectively, with 13 bases between them. CDR3 length equals 15 residues. Germline CDR1 reads LGHNA; CDR2 reads YNFKEQ. The CDR3 bases are TGTGCCAGCAGCCAGGAGGGACAGTTTTCCTACGAGCAGTACTTC. Its protein is CASSQEGQFSYEQYF.

The chain employs TRBV7-2 and TRBJ1-4; no definite D call. V dropped 3 bases and J dropped 0 bases, with 8 bases sitting between them. Germline lookup yields CDR1 SGHTA and CDR2 FQGNSA. This CDR3 region has 15 residues. The CDR3 reads CASSLSQATNEKLFF. CDR3 in DNA: TGTGCCAGCAGCTTGAGCCAGGCAACTAATGAAAAACTGTTTTTT.

The V and J genes are TRBV6-5 and TRBJ1-2; 8 nucleotides line up with TRBD1. Trimming at V came to 5 bases and at J to 7 bases, leaving 6 bases not matched to a gene. CDR1 and CDR2 from the germline V gene are MNHEY and SVGAGI. This CDR3 spans 13 amino acids. The CDR3 loop reads CASSPGTGSGYTF. The DNA of the CDR3 is TGTGCCAGCAGTCCCGGGACAGGATCTGGCTACACCTTC.

The V call is TRBV10-1, the J call TRBJ1-1; 7 bases map to TRBD1. V shed 11 bases and J 0 bases; nucleotides not matched to a gene: 15. This CDR3 contains 16 residues. Germline CDR1 and CDR2: WNHNN and SYGVQD (reference sequence). The CDR3 reads CADPFRDSRVNTEAFF. The CDR3 bases are TGCGCCGATCCATTCCGGGACAGCAGAGTGAACACTGAAGCTTTCTTT.

The genes are TRBV19 and TRBJ1-1; 10 bases fit TRBD1. Germline-derived CDR1 and CDR2 are LNHDA and SQIVND (reference sequence). This CDR3 is built from 15 residues. V lost 5 bases, J lost 4 bases, and 7 bases stayed unmatched. The CDR3 region has the DNA TGTGCCAGTAGTGGCATCCGGGACAGGGGCACTGAAGCTTTCTTT. Amino acids: CASSGIRDRGTEAFF. Supplemented by reference TRBV19 and TRBJ1-1, the full variable domain reads DGGITQSPKYLFRKEGQNVTLSCEQNLNHDAMYWYRQDPGQGLRLIYYSQIVNDFQKGDIAEGYSVSREKKESFPLTVTSAQKNPTAFYLCASSGIRDRGTEAFFGQGTRLTVV.

The chain carries TRBV9 and TRBJ2-6, with a tentative D call TRBD2 (6 bases). Germline V lookup: CDR1 SGDLS, CDR2 YYNGEE. Trimming cost V 4 bases and J 1 base, with 12 bases left between them. The CDR3 covers 16 residues. The CDR3 DNA reads TGTGCCAGCAGCACCCGGGGGACGTCTGGGGCCAACGTCCTGACTTTC. It yields the protein CASSTRGTSGANVLTF.

This chain uses TRBV4-1 with TRBJ2-7; tentatively, D is TRBD1 (6 bases). The CDR3 consists of 17 residues. From germline, CDR1 is MGHRA and CDR2 YSYEKL. The germline V and J ends were trimmed by 0 bases and 2 bases, with 17 bases remaining between them. CDR3 in amino acids: CASSQDNQAGVTYEQYF. DNA for the CDR3: TGCGCCAGCAGCCAAGATAACCAAGCAGGGGTGACCTACGAGCAGTACTTC.

The J gene is TRBJ1-1, the V gene TRBV15; the match to TRBD1 covers 9 bases. This CDR3 region has 16 residues. Germline assignment: CDR1 LNHNV and CDR2 YYDKDF (reference sequence). After removal of 4 bases from V and 0 bases from J, the junction contained 6 bases not matched to a gene. CDR3 DNA: TGTGCCACCAGCAATACAGGGGGCCTGGTGAACACTGAAGCTTTCTTT. This sequence encodes CATSNTGGLVNTEAFF.

This rearrangement joins TRBV6-1 to TRBJ1-5; D perhaps matches TRBD1 (5 bases). The CDR3 totals 17 residues. CDR1 and CDR2 (germline): MNHNS, SASEGT. Trimming left V 0 bases short and J 0 bases short, with 12 bases between. The CDR3, as DNA: TGTGCCAGCAGTGAAGCTGCAGGGAAGTATAGCAATCAGCCCCAGCATTTT. Protein: CASSEAAGKYSNQPQHF.

This sequence joins TRBV19 and TRBJ2-5, with D maybe TRBD1 (5 bases). The V gene lost 6 bases and the J gene lost 5 bases, with 16 bases spanning the gap. In germline, CDR1 is LNHDA, CDR2 SQIVND (reference sequence). The CDR3 extends over 14 amino acids. The CDR3 bases are TGTGCCAGTAGCCCCCAGGGCCCCCGGGAGACCCAGTACTTC. Encoded protein: CASSPQGPRETQYF.

This clone was found once. V usage is TRBV4-2 and J usage is TRBJ2-1, with 11 nucleotides matching TRBD2. Germline CDR1 LGHNA, CDR2 YNFKEQ. This CDR3 contains 18 residues. V trimming: 0 bases; J trimming: 2 bases; junction bases outside the gene matches: 6. The CDR3 region is CASSQDRSGLAAYNEQFF. CDR3 DNA: TGTGCCAGCAGCCAAGATCGGTCGGGACTAGCGGCCTACAATGAGCAGTTCTTC.

The chain combines TRBV30 with TRBJ2-2; D is undetermined. The germline gives CDR1 GTSNPN, CDR2 SVGIG (reference sequence). Trimming left V 4 bases short and J 4 bases short, with 7 bases between. The CDR3 extends over 12 amino acids. CDR3 sequence: CAWTVVTGELFF. CDR3 nucleotide sequence: TGTGCCTGGACCGTCGTCACCGGGGAGCTGTTTTTT.

The chain couples TRBV5-1 to TRBJ1-4, with D possibly TRBD1 on 6 matching bases. V dropped 3 bases and J dropped 6 bases, with 12 bases sitting between them. Per germline, CDR1 SGHRS and CDR2 YFSETQ. The CDR3 loop spans 14 amino acids. The CDR3 DNA reads as TGCGCCAGCAGCTGGGGACACGGTGATGAAAAACTGTTTTTT. Protein product: CASSWGHGDEKLFF.

This rearrangement joins TRBV4-3 to TRBJ2-7, with D maybe TRBD1 (6 bases). V lost 4 bases to trimming and J lost 4 bases, with 11 bases between them. Germline CDR1 LGHNA, CDR2 YSLEER. The CDR3 has 13 residues. The CDR3 here is CASSPLQGYEQYF. CDR3 DNA sequence: TGCGCCAGCAGCCCCCTACAGGGTTACGAGCAGTACTTC.

This clone was detected only a few times. The chain combines TRBV6-6 with TRBJ2-4; a possible D gene is TRBD2 (5 bases). CDR1 is MNHNY, CDR2 SVGAGI, per germline (reference sequence). The CDR3 has 15 residues. Deletions cut 5 bases from V and 9 bases from J, with 20 bases between. The CDR3 sequence is CASSPRAPPGGIQYF. The DNA for the CDR3 is TGTGCCAGCAGTCCCCGGGCCCCACCAGGAGGCATTCAGTACTTC.

The chain carries TRBV7-8 and TRBJ2-6, with D uncertain. The CDR3 covers 16 residues. CDR1 and CDR2 (germline): SGHVS, FQNEAQ. With 4 bases removed from V and 0 bases from J, the gap between germline ends came to 10 bases. DNA of the CDR3: TGTGCCAGCAGCTCCAAATACGGCTCTGGGGCCAACGTCCTGACTTTC. Its translation: CASSSKYGSGANVLTF.